This T cell receptor beta chain was sequenced during a study of blood T cell repertoires in COVID-19. Study context: From the United States, Italy and Spain came samples of acute and convalescent COVID-19. Sample material is recorded as cDNA or gDNA derived from T cells, B-cell-depleted T cells, or PBMCs.

The repertoire was sequenced with immunoSEQ multiplex PCR; TCRdb's copy has only in-frame clones and lacks some. The sample holds some 180,000 clones, 70% to 90% seen once. The V end lost 5 bases, the J end lost 10 bases, and 17 bases lay between the germline ends. The CDR3 covers 13 residues. Germline V gene lookup returns CDR1 MNHEY and CDR2 SVGAGI. This clone was recorded only once. The clonotype comes from a man in his 70s with active or convalescent COVID-19. The chain is built from TRBV6-5 and TRBJ1-1; the D gene is possibly TRBD1 (6 bases). The sequenced sample consisted of peripheral blood. In DNA, the CDR3 is TGTGCCAGCAGTCCGCCTCAAGGGGGGGTAGCTTTCTTT. It encodes CASSPPQGGVAFF.